One sample yielded the 27 T cell receptor beta chains listed below, sequenced in a study of shared clonotypes between healthy human individuals. Produced via immunoSEQ multiplex PCR; TCRdb's table is partial and in-frame only. Among approximately 510,000 clones listed, around 74% were seen once. Input material: PBMCs. Receptor source: a woman aged 40 to 49 in good health. Some clones in this sample may be carry-over from other donors' samples.

This chain links TRBV19 with TRBJ2-2, with 7 bases that match TRBD2. The CDR3 runs 14 residues. Germline V gene data show CDR1 as LNHDA and CDR2 as SQIVND (reference sequence). J was trimmed by 6 bases and V by 2 bases; bases with no gene match: 3. DNA for the CDR3: TGTGCCAGTAGTATACCCGGACTAGCCGGGGAGCTGTTTTTT. Its protein is CASSIPGLAGELFF.

A single count supports this clone. The V and J genes are TRBV6-6 and TRBJ2-1, with no clear D. Germline assignment: CDR1 MNHNY and CDR2 SVGAGI (reference sequence). The CDR3 length is 14 residues. The V end was cut by 0 bases, the J end by 0 bases, with 3 bases between. This CDR3 is CASSYSYSYNEQFF. DNA of the CDR3: TGTGCCAGCAGTTACTCGTACTCCTACAATGAGCAGTTCTTC.

This rearrangement joins TRBV29-1 to TRBJ2-7, with a weak D call TRBD1 (6 bases). Germline V lookup: CDR1 SQVTM, CDR2 ANQGSEA. Trimming removed 4 bases from V and 0 bases from J, with 13 bases in between. There are 14 residues in the CDR3. For the CDR3, the DNA is TGCAGCGTTGGTTTGAGGACAGTCTCCTACGAGCAGTACTTC. Its translation is CSVGLRTVSYEQYF.

The chain carries TRBV30 and TRBJ1-5, with D unclear. Per germline, CDR1 GTSNPN and CDR2 SVGIG (reference sequence). CDR3 length: 13 residues. The V end lost 1 base, the J end lost 4 bases, and 8 bases lay between the germline ends. The CDR3 coding sequence is TGTGCCTGGAGTGACAAGAGGAATCAGCCCCAGCATTTT. The encoded protein is CAWSDKRNQPQHF.

The rearrangement joins TRBV27 to TRBJ2-3, with D possibly being TRBD2 (5 bases). The CDR3 runs 13 residues. V shed 8 bases and J shed 2 bases, with 11 bases lying between them. Germline values: CDR1 MNHEY, CDR2 SMNVEV (reference sequence). The CDR3, as DNA: TGTGCCAGCTGGAGGACCGCCACAGATACGCAGTATTTT. Amino acids: CASWRTATDTQYF.

The J gene is TRBJ1-1, the V gene TRBV28; D might be TRBD1 (5 bases). V lost 5 bases and J lost 0, with 22 bases in between. Per the germline V gene, CDR1 is MDHEN and CDR2 is SYDVKM. The CDR3 is made up of 18 amino acids. The CDR3 DNA is TGTGCCAGCAGTGGTACCGGGACCGGGACCGACATGAACACTGAAGCTTTCTTT. This translates into CASSGTGTGTDMNTEAFF.

The J gene is TRBJ2-1, the V gene TRBV7-5; whether TRBD2, the table's D call, matches the DNA was not checked. TRBV7-5 is a pseudogene. The CDR3 loop spans 13 amino acids. Here the CDR3 DNA reads TGTGTCAGAAGCAAGCTAGGTTTGCATGAGCAGTTCTTC. Protein: CVRSKLGLHEQFF.

The V and J genes are TRBV7-6 and TRBJ2-3; D is possibly TRBD1 or TRBD2 (5 bases each). The germline V gene encodes CDR1 SGHVS and CDR2 FNYEAQ. Trimming removed 5 bases at V and 5 bases at J, with 20 bases between. This CDR3 region has 16 residues. The CDR3: CASSHPSRGAGDTQYF. The CDR3 DNA is TGTGCCAGCAGCCATCCATCGCGAGGGGCAGGAGATACGCAGTATTTT.

The chain recombines TRBV30 with TRBJ1-1, with 7 bases identical to TRBD1. This CDR3 is 14 amino acids long. V was clipped by 1 base and J by 0 bases; unmatched bases: 2. Germline V gene data show CDR1 as GTSNPN and CDR2 as SVGIG (reference sequence). The CDR3 loop is CAWSGGTVNTEAFF. The CDR3 coding sequence is TGTGCCTGGAGTGGCGGGACAGTGAACACTGAAGCTTTCTTT.

The V and J genes are TRBV28 and TRBJ2-6; D unresolved. The V gene lost 7 bases and the J gene lost 2 bases, with 6 bases spanning the gap. There are 13 residues in the CDR3. Per germline, CDR1 MDHEN and CDR2 SYDVKM. The CDR3 DNA reads TGTGCCAGCATCCGTACTGGGGCCAACGTCCTGACTTTC. Its translation: CASIRTGANVLTF.

The chain combines TRBV28 with TRBJ2-1, with 8 bases identical to TRBD2. With 8 bases clipped from V and 6 bases from J, the junction kept 3 bases outside the gene matches. The germline gives CDR1 MDHEN, CDR2 SYDVKM. The CDR3 is 12 residues long. CDR3 sequence: CASGSGSNEQFF. The CDR3 DNA reads as TGTGCCAGCGGAAGCGGGAGCAATGAGCAGTTCTTC.

This clone came up once. The chain combines TRBV7-9 with TRBJ2-1; possible D gene TRBD2, 6 bases. The CDR3 contains 16 residues. Germline lookup yields CDR1 SEHNR and CDR2 FQNEAQ (reference sequence). Trimming left V 5 bases short and J 4 bases short, with 18 bases between. This CDR3 is CASSPWVSGPYNEQFF. The CDR3 DNA follows: TGTGCCAGCAGCCCCTGGGTTAGCGGACCATACAATGAGCAGTTCTTC.

Concerning this clone itself: Other DNA sequences in this sample translate to the same CDR3. The chain links TRBV19 to TRBJ2-7, with D maybe TRBD2 (5 bases). Trimming took 3 bases from V and 0 from J, leaving 9 bases between them. The germline V gene encodes CDR1 LNHDA and CDR2 SQIVND (reference sequence). The CDR3 runs to 14 residues. The chain's CDR3 is CASSIPGLSYEQYF. Written as DNA, the CDR3 is TGTGCCAGTAGTATCCCCGGACTCTCCTACGAGCAGTACTTC.

This clone is a singleton in its sample. CDR3 in amino acids: CASSTRLAGIQETQYF. For the CDR3, the DNA is TGTGCCAGCAGTACCCGGCTAGCGGGGATCCAAGAGACCCAGTACTTC. The J gene is TRBJ2-5, the V gene TRBV6-6; 9 positions agree with TRBD2. CDR3 size: 16 residues. Germline V lookup: CDR1 MNHNY, CDR2 SVGAGI (reference sequence). J lost 1 base, V lost 5 bases, and 8 bases had no gene match.

Here the CDR3 DNA reads TGCGCCAGCAGCCAACTAAGGATCTCAGTCGGGGACTCCTACGAGCAGTACTTC. Protein sequence: CASSQLRISVGDSYEQYF. V gene TRBV4-1 combines with J gene TRBJ2-7; D perhaps matches TRBD2 (5 bases). Deletions cut 2 bases from V and 0 bases from J, with 20 bases between. Germline CDR1 is MGHRA and CDR2 is YSYEKL. CDR3 length: 18 residues.

The rearrangement links TRBV5-4 to TRBJ2-7; D gene ambiguous. The CDR3 length is 12 residues. Looked up from germline, CDR1 is SGHNT and CDR2 is YYREEE (reference sequence). V lost 4 bases, J lost 7 bases, and 12 bases lay in between. The CDR3 reads CASSALTDEQYF. In DNA form, the CDR3 reads TGTGCCAGCAGCGCCCTAACGGATGAGCAGTACTTC.

The CDR3 spells CASRKMTSGSSYEQYF. The DNA of the CDR3 is TGTGCCAGCAGGAAGATGACTAGCGGAAGCTCCTACGAGCAGTACTTC. V usage is TRBV27 and J usage is TRBJ2-7; 9 bases line up with TRBD2. The V segment lost 6 bases and the J segment 0 bases; nucleotides outside the gene matches: 9. The CDR3 spans 16 residues. CDR1 MNHEY and CDR2 SMNVEV come from the germline V gene (reference sequence).

The chain carries TRBV27 and TRBJ1-6; no reliable D call. Trimming removed 5 bases from V and 5 bases from J, with 10 bases in between. This CDR3 spans 14 amino acids. The V gene's germline CDR1 is MNHEY and CDR2 SMNVEV (reference sequence). CDR3: CASSINGDNSPLHF. In DNA, the CDR3 is TGTGCCAGCAGTATCAATGGCGATAATTCACCCCTCCACTTT.

The V call is TRBV5-5, the J call TRBJ2-7; 12 bases fit TRBD2. The CDR3 loop spans 17 amino acids. With V trimmed by 4 bases and J by 0 bases, 8 bases remained unmatched. CDR1 is SGHKS, CDR2 YYEKEE, per germline (reference sequence). In nucleotides, the CDR3 is TGTGCCAGCAGCCCCGGACTAGCGGGGTCAAGCTCCTACGAGCAGTACTTC. It codes for CASSPGLAGSSSYEQYF.

The gene calls are TRBV15 and TRBJ2-5; maybe TRBD1 (6 bases). This CDR3 is built from 15 residues. Germline-derived CDR1 and CDR2 are LNHNV and YYDKDF (reference sequence). V dropped 1 base and J dropped 1 base, with 10 bases sitting between them. Here the CDR3 reads CATSRGTTGQETQYF. CDR3 coding DNA: TGTGCCACCAGCAGAGGGACGACAGGCCAAGAGACCCAGTACTTC.

This sequence joins TRBV19 and TRBJ2-7; 11 bases agree with TRBD1. CDR3 length: 20 amino acids. CDR1 is LNHDA and CDR2 is SQIVND in the germline V gene (reference sequence). J was trimmed by 6 bases and V by 7 bases; bases with no gene match: 26. The CDR3 bases are TGTGCCAGTATGGGCCGTCCCGCGGACAGGGGGCTTCGCGGACCGGGCGAGCAGTACTTC. Encoded protein: CASMGRPADRGLRGPGEQYF.

CDR3 DNA: TGTGCCAGCAGTGAGGTGGCGGGAGTGGGTGGCAATGAGCAGTTCTTC. It translates to CASSEVAGVGGNEQFF. The chain employs TRBV6-1 and TRBJ2-1, with 7 bases fitting TRBD2. The germline V gene encodes CDR1 MNHNS and CDR2 SASEGT. CDR3 length: 16 amino acids. Trimming cost V 3 bases and J 6 bases; bases outside gene matches: 11.

The V gene is TRBV2, the J gene TRBJ2-2; perhaps TRBD2 as D (5 bases). The CDR3 runs 13 residues. Trimming left V 6 bases short and J 4 bases short, with 9 bases between. Germline values: CDR1 SNHLY, CDR2 FYNNEI. The CDR3 region is CASRNAGTGELFF. The CDR3 nucleotides read TGTGCCAGCAGAAATGCGGGCACCGGGGAGCTGTTTTTT.

The chain links TRBV7-8 to TRBJ2-6; 8 bases align to TRBD1. V dropped 5 bases and J dropped 2; count of bases not matched to a gene: 11. The germline V gene has CDR1 SGHVS and CDR2 FQNEAQ. CDR3 length: 18 residues. The CDR3 DNA follows: TGTGCCAGCAGCCGCGGGGTGCAGGGGGCGACTGGGGCCAACGTCCTGACTTTC. Its translation is CASSRGVQGATGANVLTF.

This chain joins TRBV15 and TRBJ2-7, with 10 bases that match TRBD1. The CDR3 consists of 14 residues. The germline gives CDR1 LNHNV, CDR2 YYDKDF (reference sequence). The V segment lost 4 bases and the J segment 4 bases; nucleotides outside the gene matches: 4. CDR3 DNA sequence: TGTGCCACCAGCAAGGACAGGGGGAATTACGAGCAGTACTTC. It translates to CATSKDRGNYEQYF.

The chain uses TRBV4-2 and TRBJ2-1; D remains ambiguous. This CDR3 is 14 amino acids long. Germline V CDR1 and CDR2: LGHNA, YNFKEQ. Trimming left V 2 bases short and J 6 bases short, with 11 bases between. CDR3 DNA: TGTGCCAGCAGCCAAAACCGAGGTGGCAATGAGCAGTTCTTC. It specifies CASSQNRGGNEQFF.

The chain joins TRBV6-6 to TRBJ2-1, with 7 bases that match TRBD2. The CDR3 is made up of 15 amino acids. Germline CDR1 MNHNY, CDR2 SVGAGI (reference sequence). The junction had 11 bases not matched to a gene; V was cut back by 2 bases and J by 10 bases. In nucleotides, the CDR3 is TGTGCCAGCAGTTACCGGGACTACCTACAATGGGAGCAGTTCTTC. Its translation: CASSYRDYLQWEQFF.